One and the same sample provided the 14 T cell receptor beta chains below, sequenced in a study of molecular identifiers for immune sequencing clone quantification. TCRdb re-derived calls from the PCR reads in MiXCR, one entry per CDR3 protein. This sample has about 40,000 distinct CDR3 sequences, with 24% found just once. The sample taken for sequencing was naive CD8+ T cells from blood, with Jurkat cell RNA spiked in. Subset: FACS-sorted CD8+CD4-CCR7+CD45RA+ naive T cells. All receptors derive from a human donor in good health. Some libraries in this study had Jurkat cell RNA spiked in.

The chain is built from TRBV20-1 and TRBJ2-3; D remains unclear. The germline CDR1 and CDR2 sequences are DFQATT and SNEGSKA (reference sequence). Trimming pared 4 bases from V and 4 bases from J, leaving 15 bases between. The CDR3 is 14 amino acids. CDR3 in amino acids: CSANDRSRPDTQYF. The CDR3 DNA reads TGCAGTGCTAATGACCGCTCGCGCCCAGATACGCAGTATTTT.

This clonotype is labeled as medium-sized (0.01 to 0.1%). The chain is built from TRBV6-5 and TRBJ2-3; TRBD1 matches 10 bases. This CDR3 is 16 amino acids long. Germline values: CDR1 MNHEY, CDR2 SVGAGI. Unmatched junction bases numbered 4, after V lost 1 base and J lost 3 bases. Here the CDR3 reads CASSYWTGGRTDTQYF. Here the CDR3 DNA reads TGTGCCAGCAGTTACTGGACAGGGGGGAGGACAGATACGCAGTATTTT.

In this sample, this clonotype turned up many times. The chain combines TRBV7-9 with TRBJ2-1; TRBD2 matches at 13 bases. Germline V gene data show CDR1 as SEHNR and CDR2 as FQNEAQ (reference sequence). CDR3 length: 16 residues. V dropped 5 bases and J dropped 4; count of bases not matched to a gene: 5. CDR3 in DNA: TGTGCCAGCAGCCCGGGGACTAGCGGGGCATACAATGAGCAGTTCTTC. Translated: CASSPGTSGAYNEQFF.

Concerning this clonotype: Given a much more abundant clone one base away, this may be a read error. V and J are TRBV12-5 and TRBJ2-5; D is perhaps TRBD1 (5 bases). The CDR3 covers 14 residues. The germline CDR1 and CDR2 sequences are LGHNT and FRNRAP. Here the CDR3 reads CASGLGGHQETQCF. The CDR3 DNA reads as TGTGCTAGTGGTTTAGGTGGACACCAAGAGACCCAGTGCTTC. The full variable domain, rest sourced from reference TRBV12-5 and TRBJ2-5, is DARVTQTPRHKVTEMGQEVTMRCQPILGHNTVFWYRQTMMQGLELLAYFRNRAPLDDSGMPKDRFSAEMPDATLATLKIQPSEPRDSAVYFCASGLGGHQETQCFGPGTRLLVL.

This sequence joins TRBV5-3 and TRBJ2-5, with a weak D call TRBD1 (7 bases). TRBV5-3 counts as an open reading frame of uncertain function. V dropped 8 bases and J dropped 3 bases, with 14 bases sitting between them. The CDR3 contains 13 residues. The CDR3 nucleotides read TGTGCCAGCAGCGGAGGGACAGAAGAGACCCAGTACTTC. Amino acid sequence: CASSGGTEETQYF.

Points on this clonotype: Likely a read error: the CDR3 ends without its conserved phenylalanine or tryptophan. The CDR3 sequence is CASSLVGTERGSYEQYL. The CDR3 DNA reads as TGTGCCAGCAGCTTAGTAGGTACCGAGCGCGGCTCCTACGAGCAGTACCTC. The rearrangement uses TRBV11-2 and TRBJ2-7, with no clear D. The CDR3 spans 17 residues. Germline V CDR1 and CDR2: SGHAT, FQNNGV. Trimming took off 1 base at V and 0 bases at J, with 16 bases between the two ends.

A remark on this clonotype: Given a much more abundant clone one base away, this may be a read error. This rearrangement joins TRBV30 to TRBJ2-2; 8 nucleotides line up with TRBD1. Germline lookup yields CDR1 GTSNPN and CDR2 SVGIG (reference sequence). The CDR3 runs to 13 residues. The CDR3 sequence is CARGQENTGELLF. CDR3 coding DNA: TGTGCCCGGGGACAGGAAAACACCGGGGAGCTGCTTTTT.

This clonotype was seen ten or more times. The chain employs TRBV27 and TRBJ2-7, with unresolved D. V lost 3 bases to trimming and J lost 3 bases, with 9 bases between them. Germline values: CDR1 MNHEY, CDR2 SMNVEV (reference sequence). The CDR3 is 13 residues long. CDR3 sequence (DNA): TGTGCCAGCAGTTTCGGACCAGGCTACGAGCAGTACTTC. Protein product: CASSFGPGYEQYF.

This clonotype is medium-sized (0.01 to 0.1%). The CDR3: CASSQHGTPINIQYF. DNA for the CDR3: TGCGCCAGCAGCCAACACGGGACCCCCATAAACATTCAGTACTTC. The rearrangement joins TRBV4-3 to TRBJ2-4; D possibly uses TRBD1 or TRBD2 (5 bases each). Germline assignment: CDR1 LGHNA and CDR2 YSLEER. Trimming left V 2 bases short and J 6 bases short, with 14 bases between. This CDR3 comprises 15 residues.

The rearrangement joins TRBV27 to TRBJ2-1; 10 nucleotides line up with TRBD2. CDR1 MNHEY and CDR2 SMNVEV come from the germline V gene (reference sequence). J lost 5 bases, V lost 7 bases, and 5 bases had no gene match. The CDR3 length is 14 residues. CDR3 DNA: TGTGCCAGCACTCGGACTAGCGGAAACAATGAGCAGTTCTTC. It encodes CASTRTSGNNEQFF.

This clonotype came up many times. The rearrangement links TRBV5-4 to TRBJ2-1, with 11 bases aligning to TRBD2. Germline values: CDR1 SGHNT, CDR2 YYREEE (reference sequence). After removal of 1 base from V and 8 bases from J, the junction contained 5 bases not matched to a gene. The CDR3 extends over 15 amino acids. The CDR3 sequence: CASSLTSGSVYEQFF. The CDR3 DNA reads as TGTGCCAGCAGCTTGACTAGCGGGAGCGTATATGAGCAGTTCTTC. The full variable domain, in which reference TRBV5-4 and TRBJ2-1 provide the parts outside the CDR3, is ETGVTQSPTHLIKTRGQQVTLRCSSQSGHNTVSWYQQALGQGPQFIFQYYREEENGRGNFPPRFSGLQFPNYSSELNVNALELDDSALYLCASSLTSGSVYEQFFGPGTRLTVL.

This clonotype was picked up many times. One junction end disagrees with the germline gene, perhaps due to a read error. The J gene is TRBJ2-7, the V gene TRBV4-3; TRBD2 aligns across 9 bases. CDR1 is LGHNA, CDR2 YSLEER, per germline. This CDR3 contains 15 residues. This CDR3 reads CASSQDVGIAGVLHF. In DNA, the CDR3 is TGCGCCAGCAGCCAAGACGTCGGGATAGCGGGGGTTCTCCACTTC.

Worth noting for this clonotype: This may come from a read error, since a much larger clone is one base off. This chain joins TRBV28 and TRBJ1-5; D gene unclear. Trimming shortened V by 4 bases and J by 4 bases, and 11 bases separated the two germline ends. From germline, CDR1 is MDHEN and CDR2 SYDVKM. This CDR3 has 14 residues. CDR3 loop: CASSSRAPNQPQHF. CDR3 DNA sequence: TGTGCCAGCAGTTCCCGGGCCCCTAATCAGCCCCAGCATTTT.

The sample holds many counts of this clonotype. The rearrangement joins TRBV29-1 to TRBJ2-6, with D perhaps TRBD2 (5 bases). The germline V gene has CDR1 SQVTM and CDR2 ANQGSEA. The CDR3 has 17 residues. Trimming removed 5 bases from V and 2 bases from J, with 19 bases in between. Here the CDR3 reads CSVHWAPGLPGANVLTF. Written as DNA, the CDR3 is TGCAGCGTTCATTGGGCTCCCGGACTCCCTGGGGCCAACGTCCTGACTTTC.